This T cell receptor (beta chain) is from a study of identical twins. Overall study findings and caveats: Insertion counts were lower in abundant cord blood beta clonotypes, a trend that memory repertoires did not show.

TCRdb used MiXCR to reprocess the 5' RACE reads, holding one entry per CDR3 protein. The repertoire holds 700,000 to 950,000 distinct CDR3 sequences, with 12% as singletons. Donors were all healthy Caucasians. A remark on this clonotype: The target antigen is unknown.

Per germline, CDR1 MNHEY and CDR2 SMNVEV (reference sequence). This CDR3 contains 13 residues. V gave up 4 bases and J gave up 12 bases, with 16 bases separating them. These same data were also listed under a study on yellow fever vaccine responses in identical twins.

The chain carries TRBV27 and TRBJ2-1; either TRBD1 or TRBD2 may fit D (6 bases each). This receptor was obtained from a young woman in good health. Sequenced material: PBMCs. Here the CDR3 DNA reads TGTGCCAGCAGTTACGGGGGCCTGGGTGGGCAGTTCTTC. It codes for CASSYGGLGGQFF.